This is a list of T cell receptor beta chains from one sample in a study of shared clonotypes between healthy human individuals. Assay: immunoSEQ multiplex PCR; the TCRdb copy retains only in-frame clones and omits some. The top ten hold about 0.32% of the sample, which has around 370,000 clones, approximately 96% seen once. Source material: memory CD8+ T cells sorted from blood. These receptors were obtained from a man aged 25 to 45 in good health. CDR3s include the opening cysteine and the closing phenylalanine or tryptophan. A D gene is named only where the DNA matches it firmly. Expanded clones are given a class, and other clones once, few, many or no size at all.

- 14 TRBJ2-7 TRBV30 - CARSPGSSPYEQYF TGTGCCAGGAGTCCAGGGAGTTCCCCCTACGAGCAGTACTTC
- 16 TRBJ2-6 TRBV19 - CASSHDRLPGANVLTF TGTGCCAGTAGCCACGACAGGCTCCCTGGGGCCAACGTCCTGACTTTC
- 14 TRBJ2-1 TRBV7-9 TRBD2 CASSLGGRGNEQFF TGTGCCAGCAGCTTAGGCGGGAGGGGCAATGAGCAGTTCTTC
- 13 TRBJ2-7 TRBV29-1 - CSAGTHSSYEQYF TGCAGCGCCGGGACCCATAGCTCCTACGAGCAGTACTTC
- 15 TRBJ1-1 TRBV6-5 TRBD1 CASSDGQGVNTEAFF TGTGCCAGCAGCGACGGACAGGGGGTGAACACTGAAGCTTTCTTT
- 18 TRBJ1-1 TRBV27 TRBD1 CASSSPTEQGARDTEAFF TGTGCCAGCAGTTCGCCAACTGAACAGGGGGCGAGGGACACTGAAGCTTTCTTT
- 13 TRBJ2-7 TRBV9 TRBD2 CASSVVLAAEQYF TGTGCCAGCAGCGTAGTCCTAGCGGCCGAGCAGTACTTC
- 11 TRBJ2-5 TRBV7-9 - CASSFGETQYF TGTGCCAGCAGCTTCGGTGAGACCCAGTACTTC
- 16 TRBJ2-3 TRBV6-5 TRBD2 CASSSESGRSTDTQYF TGTGCCAGCAGTTCGGAGAGCGGGAGGAGCACAGATACGCAGTATTTT
- 13 TRBJ2-5 TRBV5-1 - CASRDNPGETQYF TGCGCCAGCAGAGATAACCCCGGCGAGACCCAGTACTTC
once 15 TRBJ2-2 TRBV18 - CASSPAATNTGELFF TGTGCCAGCTCACCCGCGGCAACGAACACCGGGGAGCTGTTTTTT
- 12 TRBJ2-7 TRBV5-8 - CASSPGHHEQYF TGTGCCAGCAGCCCCGGACACCACGAGCAGTACTTC
- 15 TRBJ1-5 TRBV2 TRBD1 CASSDLTGRDQPQHF TGTGCCAGCAGTGACTTGACAGGGAGGGATCAGCCCCAGCATTTT
- 13 TRBJ2-1 TRBV30 - CAWKKHSYNEQFF TGTGCCTGGAAGAAACACTCCTACAATGAGCAGTTCTTC
- 15 TRBJ2-1 TRBV29-1 - CSVEGPITNYNEQFF TGCAGCGTTGAAGGCCCCATTACAAACTACAATGAGCAGTTCTTC
- 17 TRBJ2-3 TRBV25-1 TRBD2 CASSPNPGLADTDTQYF TGTGCCAGCAGTCCGAATCCGGGACTAGCGGACACAGATACGCAGTATTTT
- 14 TRBJ2-2 TRBV11-2 TRBD2 CASSSSGNTGELFF TGTGCCAGCAGCTCTAGCGGGAACACCGGGGAGCTGTTTTTT
- 14 TRBJ2-5 TRBV30 TRBD1 CAWSLQGARETQYF TGTGCCTGGAGTTTACAGGGGGCTAGAGAGACCCAGTACTTC
- 14 TRBJ2-4 TRBV5-4 - CASSLKGEKNIQYF TGTGCCAGCAGCTTGAAGGGGGAGAAAAACATTCAGTACTTC
- 12 TRBJ2-2 TRBV7-9 - CASSPRIGELFF TGTGCCAGCAGCCCGAGGATCGGGGAGCTGTTTTTT
- 15 TRBJ2-2 TRBV7-9 TRBD2 CASSLALAGPGELFF TGTGCCAGCAGCTTAGCTCTAGCGGGACCCGGGGAGCTGTTTTTT
- 14 TRBJ1-5 TRBV27 TRBD1 CASSFGQGAQPQHF TGTGCCAGCAGTTTTGGACAGGGGGCTCAGCCCCAGCATTTT
- 14 TRBJ2-3 TRBV5-6 TRBD1 CASSLGTGADTQYF TGTGCCAGCAGCTTGGGGACAGGGGCAGATACGCAGTATTTT
- 15 TRBJ1-2 TRBV2 - CASSSQGYGNYGYTF TGTGCCAGCAGTTCCCAGGGTTACGGTAACTATGGCTACACCTTC
- 15 TRBJ1-1 TRBV6-1 TRBD1 CASRVNRGMNTEAFF TGTGCCAGCAGAGTTAACAGGGGAATGAACACTGAAGCTTTCTTT
- 14 TRBJ2-5 TRBV6-5 - CASSYSDRQETQYF TGTGCCAGCAGTTACTCGGACAGACAAGAGACCCAGTACTTC